Included here is one TCR beta chain sequence, with context. Its matching antigen is unknown. V lost 0 bases, J lost 3 bases, and 12 bases lay in between. The CDR3 is 15 residues long. CDR1 and CDR2 (germline): LNHNV, YYDKDF (reference sequence). This specimen belongs to a study of OX40 agonist ivuxolimab in advanced cancers. Background on the study: The drug used for patients, ivuxolimab, was an agonistic anti-OX40 (CD134) antibody. Prior therapy, whether anti-PD-1, anti-PD-L1 or anti-CTLA-4, was allowed, and roughly 40% had some. Three dose-escalation patients had partial responses: one with hepatocellular carcinoma and two with cutaneous melanoma.

Study-wide points: The study did not work out the antigen specificity of the expanded peripheral T cells.

Libraries were prepared by immunoSEQ multiplex PCR; TCRdb keeps only in-frame clonotypes and omits some of them. The sample contains around 20,000 clones, 75% to 90% of which appear only once. This TCR was recovered from an adult with an advanced solid tumor such as melanoma, head and neck, liver or kidney cancer. The sequenced sample was CD4+ or CD8+ T cells sorted from blood, obtained in a trial of the OX40 agonist ivuxolimab. The genes are TRBV15 and TRBJ2-7; D is undetermined. CDR3 protein: CATSRDYMEGYEQYF. Here the CDR3 DNA reads TGTGCCACCAGCAGAGACTATATGGAAGGCTACGAGCAGTACTTC.